These 27 T cell receptor beta chains share one sample of origin, sequenced in a study of blood T cells in healthy people across ages. Together with a sample-barcoded 5' primer, a J-beta primer mix was included in a second PCR lasting roughly 6 to 12 cycles. MiXCR, run by TCRdb on the 5' RACE reads, gives a single entry per CDR3 protein. Here the sample spans more than 800,000 distinct CDR3 sequences, more than 25% being singletons. Source material: blood. The receptors come from an elderly woman in good health.

This clonotype showed up just a few times. Mismatch with germline at one junction end may stem from a read error. The J gene is TRBJ2-1, the V gene TRBV9; 7 nucleotides align to TRBD1. CDR1 and CDR2 (germline): SGDLS, YYNGEE. The CDR3 sequence is 14 residues long. CDR3 in DNA: TGTGCCAGCAGCTTCGGGACAGCAGTCAATGGGCAGTTCTTC. It encodes CASSFGTAVNGQFF.

The chain joins TRBV14 to TRBJ1-6, with TRBD1 matching over 7 bases. The CDR3 loop spans 16 amino acids. From germline, CDR1 is SGHDN and CDR2 FVKESK. V shed 6 bases, J shed 0 bases, and the junction held 5 bases outside the gene matches. The DNA of the CDR3 is TGTGCCAGCAGAGACAGGGAGAGCTCCTATAATTCACCCCTCCACTTT. This translates into CASRDRESSYNSPLHF.

This clonotype was detected a few times. A much larger clone lies one base from this, so it may be a read error. The genes are TRBV6-2 or TRBV6-3 and TRBJ2-5; tentative D call: TRBD1 (6 bases). Trimming took 10 bases from V and 11 from J, leaving 23 bases between them. CDR1 and CDR2 from the germline V gene are MNHEY and SVGEGT. The CDR3 consists of 13 residues. The CDR3 reads CATGVYSLEEQYF. The CDR3 region has the DNA TGTGCCACAGGGGTGTATTCACTCGAGGAGCAGTACTTC.

This clonotype appeared a single time. A much larger clone differs by one base, so this may be a read error. The chain joins TRBV20-1 to TRBJ1-2, with 7 bases identical to TRBD1. From germline, CDR1 is DFQATT and CDR2 SNEGSKA (reference sequence). The CDR3 runs to 12 residues. CDR3: CSAPDRNYDYTF. The CDR3 bases are TGCAGTGCCCCGGACAGGAACTATGACTACACCTTC.

This clonotype was counted only a few times. The gene calls are TRBV7-9 and TRBJ1-4, with D possibly being TRBD1 (5 bases). The germline V gene has CDR1 SEHNR and CDR2 FQNEAQ (reference sequence). V lost 5 bases to trimming and J lost 7 bases, with 17 bases between them. The CDR3 loop spans 15 amino acids. Here the CDR3 DNA reads TGTGCCAGCAGCCTAATGAGGGACGGACTTGAAAAACTGTTTTTT. It translates to CASSLMRDGLEKLFF.

The table lists this clonotype with a few counts. The chain uses TRBV6-5 and TRBJ1-6; 9 nucleotides line up with TRBD1. This CDR3 is 16 amino acids long. The V segment lost 0 bases and the J segment 9 bases; nucleotides outside the gene matches: 6. CDR1 is MNHEY and CDR2 is SVGAGI in the germline V gene. The CDR3 reads CASSYSKTGGSSPLHF. In nucleotides, the CDR3 is TGTGCCAGCAGTTACTCGAAGACAGGGGGTAGTTCACCCCTCCACTTT.

Comments on this clonotype: A much larger clone is a single base away; this may be a read error. The chain has TRBV2 and TRBJ2-1, with D possibly matching TRBD2 (6 bases). This CDR3 has 15 amino acids. V gave up 6 bases and J gave up 4 bases, with 16 bases separating them. The germline CDR1 and CDR2 sequences are SNHLY and FYNNEI. This chain's CDR3 is CASSSTPRGYNEQFF. The CDR3 DNA reads TGTGCCAGCAGCTCGACACCTCGGGGGTACAATGAGCAGTTCTTC.

This clonotype was counted a few times. CDR3 amino acids: CASSYRGYDGYTF. As DNA, the CDR3 is TGTGCCAGCAGCTACAGGGGGTACGATGGCTACACCTTC. The rearrangement joins TRBV6-2 or TRBV6-3 to TRBJ1-2; 8 bases line up with TRBD1. CDR1 is MNHEY and CDR2 is SVGEGT in the germline V gene. The CDR3 covers 13 residues. The J segment lost 6 bases and the V segment lost 6 bases, leaving 6 bases of the junction unmatched.

Points on this clonotype: With a much larger clone just one base away, this may be a read error. The chain couples TRBV4-3 to TRBJ2-1; 11 nucleotides match TRBD1. The CDR3 consists of 17 residues. Germline CDR1 reads LGHNA; CDR2 reads YSLEER. This CDR3 is CASGQRPGQGAYNEQFF. CDR3 nucleotide sequence: TGCGCCAGCGGCCAACGGCCGGGACAGGGGGCCTACAATGAGCAGTTCTTC.

A few counts support this clonotype. V usage is TRBV19 and J usage is TRBJ1-1, with D unresolved. Trimming removed 3 bases from V and 7 bases from J, with 18 bases in between. Germline V gives CDR1 LNHDA, CDR2 SQIVND (reference sequence). This CDR3 has 15 amino acids. In nucleotides, the CDR3 is TGTGCCAGTAGTATCCCTCGGCGAGGAGAAGTTGAAGCTTTCTTT. Amino acid sequence: CASSIPRRGEVEAFF.

The rearrangement joins TRBV9 to TRBJ2-3; D not certain. The CDR3 has 16 amino acids. Trimming removed 0 bases from V and 1 base from J, with 12 bases in between. The germline V gene has CDR1 SGDLS and CDR2 YYNGEE. CDR3 in amino acids: CASSVDSGRGTDTQYF. Here the CDR3 DNA reads TGTGCCAGCAGCGTAGATTCTGGACGTGGCACAGATACGCAGTATTTT. Full variable domain (remainder filled in from reference TRBV9 and TRBJ2-3): DSGVTQTPKHLITATGQRVTLRCSPRSGDLSVYWYQQSLDQGLQFLIQYYNGEERAKGNILERFSAQQFPDLHSELNLSSLELGDSALYFCASSVDSGRGTDTQYFGPGTRLTVL.

This clonotype occurred many times. CDR3 in amino acids: CASSREAGASYEQYF. The CDR3 nucleotides are TGTGCCAGCAGCCGTGAAGCGGGGGCCTCCTACGAGCAGTACTTC. The gene calls are TRBV3-1 and TRBJ2-7, with 8 bases fitting TRBD2. The germline CDR1 and CDR2 sequences are LGHDT and YNNKEL (reference sequence). J was trimmed by 0 bases and V by 4 bases; bases with no gene match: 5. CDR3 length equals 15 residues.

The CDR3 is CASSGQIYNSPLHF. In nucleotides, the CDR3 is TGTGCCAGCAGTGGACAGATTTATAATTCACCCCTCCACTTT. The rearrangement links TRBV2 to TRBJ1-6; weak D call: TRBD1 (5 bases). Trimming stripped 4 bases from V and 4 bases from J, with 8 bases between. CDR3 length: 14 amino acids. Per the germline V gene, CDR1 is SNHLY and CDR2 is FYNNEI.

This clonotype was seen many times. This chain joins TRBV6-2 or TRBV6-3 and TRBJ2-5, with 12 positions matching TRBD2. CDR3 length: 17 amino acids. Germline CDR1 MNHEY, CDR2 SVGEGT. J gave up 1 base and V 2 bases, and 5 bases lay outside the gene matches. CDR3 sequence reads: CASSYGGLAGIQETQYF. In DNA form, the CDR3 reads TGTGCCAGCAGTTACGGCGGACTAGCGGGGATCCAAGAGACCCAGTACTTC.

At least ten counts were recorded for this clonotype. This sequence joins TRBV9 and TRBJ2-5; D gene ambiguous. Trimming shortened V by 1 base and J by 4 bases, and 5 bases separated the two germline ends. Germline loops: CDR1 SGDLS, CDR2 YYNGEE. The length of the CDR3 is 12 residues. The CDR3 sequence is CASSVYGETQYF. The CDR3 nucleotides read TGTGCCAGCAGCGTATACGGAGAGACCCAGTACTTC.

V usage is TRBV29-1 and J usage is TRBJ1-2, with TRBD1 matching 9 bases. The V gene end was trimmed by 3 bases and the J gene end by 4 bases; junction bases not matched to a gene: 9. Per germline, CDR1 SQVTM and CDR2 ANQGSEA. CDR3 length: 15 residues. CDR3 sequence (DNA): TGCAGCGTTGAGGCTCGGGACAGGGACCTCTATGGCTACACCTTC. Protein product: CSVEARDRDLYGYTF.

This chain joins TRBV12-3 or TRBV12-4 and TRBJ2-7, with D possibly TRBD2 on 5 matching bases. The CDR3 totals 13 residues. V was pared by 6 bases and J by 3 bases, with 12 bases between. The CDR3 DNA is TGTGCCAGCAGCCCGGGATCCCGCTACGAGCAGTACTTC. Translation gives CASSPGSRYEQYF.

As concerns this clonotype: A much larger clone lies one base from this, so it may be a read error. This chain uses TRBV7-2 with TRBJ1-5; TRBD1 matches 7 bases. The CDR3 is 16 residues long. The V gene's germline CDR1 is SGHTA and CDR2 FQGNSA. V was clipped by 2 bases and J by 5 bases; unmatched bases: 9. The CDR3, as DNA: TGTGCCAGCAGCTTATCAACAGGGGTGGGTGATCAGCCCCAGCATTTT. Protein: CASSLSTGVGDQPQHF.

This clonotype occurred many times. V gene TRBV5-1 combines with J gene TRBJ2-1; D is possibly TRBD2 (7 bases). This CDR3 region has 16 residues. Germline V gives CDR1 SGHRS, CDR2 YFSETQ. V was cut by 4 bases and J by 3 bases, with 17 bases left in between. The CDR3 DNA reads as TGCGCCAGCAGCCGAGGGGGGGTCGGCGACTACAATGAGCAGTTCTTC. Residues: CASSRGGVGDYNEQFF.

This clonotype turned up a few times. The V call is TRBV11-2, the J call TRBJ1-1; D gene ambiguous. Trimming stripped 4 bases from V and 13 bases from J, with 19 bases between. The CDR3 contains 13 residues. The V gene's germline CDR1 is SGHAT and CDR2 FQNNGV. As DNA, the CDR3 is TGTGCCAGCAGCTCCGACCCAGACCGTAGTGGTTTCTTT. This codes for CASSSDPDRSGFF.

The rearrangement links TRBV20-1 to TRBJ2-3; 8 nucleotides align to TRBD2. The CDR3 runs to 14 residues. Germline assignment: CDR1 DFQATT and CDR2 SNEGSKA (reference sequence). V lost 4 bases, J lost 3 bases, and 6 bases stayed unmatched. The CDR3 region has the DNA TGCAGTGCTACTGAGCGGGGGTCTACAGATACGCAGTATTTT. It specifies CSATERGSTDTQYF.

This clonotype was seen more than once but under ten times. The chain recombines TRBV3-1 with TRBJ2-5, with D perhaps matching TRBD1 or TRBD2 (6 bases each). Trimming stripped 0 bases from V and 5 bases from J, with 13 bases between. In germline, CDR1 is LGHDT, CDR2 YNNKEL (reference sequence). This CDR3 contains 15 residues. CDR3 region: CASSQDLGGGETQYF. The CDR3 DNA follows: TGTGCCAGCAGCCAAGATTTGGGGGGCGGCGAGACCCAGTACTTC.

CDR3 in amino acids: CASSLEGGEGFRETQYF. CDR3 bases: TGTGCCAGCAGCTTGGAAGGGGGCGAAGGGTTCAGAGAGACCCAGTACTTC. This chain uses TRBV5-6 with TRBJ2-5; 7 bases line up with TRBD1. The trim removed 0 bases at V and 4 bases at J, leaving 12 bases unmatched. Germline V gene sequence: CDR1 SGHDT, CDR2 YYEEEE. The CDR3 consists of 17 residues.

This clonotype showed up just a few times. The V gene is TRBV19, the J gene TRBJ2-1; unclear D gene. The CDR3 covers 13 residues. Germline CDR1 reads LNHDA; CDR2 reads SQIVND (reference sequence). The V and J ends lost 7 bases and 4 bases respectively, with 11 bases between them. CDR3 protein: CASTGASYNEQFF. The CDR3 region has the DNA TGTGCCAGTACCGGAGCCTCATACAATGAGCAGTTCTTC.

Concerning this clonotype: A much larger clonotype is one base distant, so this may be a read error. The chain is built from TRBV7-2 and TRBJ2-5; 10 nucleotides align to TRBD2. Germline V gene data show CDR1 as SGHTA and CDR2 as FQGNSA. V dropped 6 bases and J dropped 4; count of bases not matched to a gene: 11. The CDR3 runs 16 residues. The CDR3 loop is CASRHGRAGGPETQYF. CDR3 coding DNA: TGTGCCAGCAGACACGGACGAGCGGGGGGGCCAGAGACCCAGTACTTC.

This clonotype was counted ten times or more. The CDR3 region has the DNA TGTGCCAGCAGGGTCGGTAGGAGCTACACCTTC. Amino acids: CASRVGRSYTF. The rearrangement links TRBV12-3 or TRBV12-4 to TRBJ1-2; D is ambiguous. CDR3 length: 11 residues. Trimming left V 6 bases short and J 9 bases short, with 11 bases between.

This clonotype was observed a few times. A much larger clonotype is one base distant, so this may be a read error. The CDR3 DNA follows: TGCAGTGCTGGAGTCGACGGGATAGGGCAGTACTTC. It codes for CSAGVDGIGQYF. The chain joins TRBV20-1 to TRBJ2-7; weak D call: TRBD2 (5 bases). This CDR3 is 12 amino acids long. The germline V gene has CDR1 DFQATT and CDR2 SNEGSKA (reference sequence). The ends were cut back, 5 bases at V and 9 bases at J, with 17 bases in the middle.